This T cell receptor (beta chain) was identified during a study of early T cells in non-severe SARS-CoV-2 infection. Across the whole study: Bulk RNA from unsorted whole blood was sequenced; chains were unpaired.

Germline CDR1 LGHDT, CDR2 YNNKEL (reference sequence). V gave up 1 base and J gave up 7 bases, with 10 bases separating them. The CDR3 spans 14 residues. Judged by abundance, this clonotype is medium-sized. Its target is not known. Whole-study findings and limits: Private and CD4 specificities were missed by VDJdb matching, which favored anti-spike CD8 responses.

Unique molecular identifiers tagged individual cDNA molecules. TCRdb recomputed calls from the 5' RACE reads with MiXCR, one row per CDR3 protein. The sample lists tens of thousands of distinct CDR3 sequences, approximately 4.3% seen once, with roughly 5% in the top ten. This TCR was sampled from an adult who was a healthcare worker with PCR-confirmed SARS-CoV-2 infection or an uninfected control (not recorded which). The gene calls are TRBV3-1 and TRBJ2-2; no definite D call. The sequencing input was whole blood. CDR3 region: CASSQAQRVGELFF. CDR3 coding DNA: TGTGCCAGCAGCCAAGCACAAAGGGTCGGGGAGCTGTTTTTT.